This T cell receptor beta chain appears in the sequencing data of a study of technical replicates of blood from several donors. Clones were sequenced by immunoSEQ multiplex PCR, and TCRdb holds only the in-frame ones, with some missing. The repertoire holds just over 80,000 clones, roughly 94% seen once, with about 0.39% in the top ten. Trimming cost V 6 bases and J 2 bases, with 4 bases left between them. CDR3 length: 11 residues. Germline CDR1 is DFQATT and CDR2 is SNEGSKA (reference sequence). The rearrangement links TRBV20-1 to TRBJ2-2, with D uncertain. Material for sequencing was T cells isolated from PBMCs. This receptor was obtained from a human donor in good health. The CDR3 bases are TGCAGTGCGCGAAACACCGGGGAGCTGTTTTTT. Amino acids: CSARNTGELFF.